The rows below give T cell receptor beta chains drawn from one sample of a study of Tregs in tolerant kidney transplant recipients. Only in-frame clones appear in the TCRdb table, and some are missing; sequencing was by immunoSEQ multiplex PCR. The data contain approximately 60,000 clones, 95% to 98% of them seen just once; the ten biggest clones take up 0.34%. This specimen was Tregs from blood, taken before the transplant. The receptors here all came from a human donor who received a combined kidney and bone marrow transplant. Both conserved end residues are part of each CDR3. The order of the fields is D gene, CDR3 length, V gene, clone size, J gene, CDR3 DNA, CDR3 protein. A D gene is named only where the DNA matches it firmly. The size of a clone is reported for some rows only, either as once, few or many, or as a class for expanded clones.

D gene: TRBD1
CDR3 length: 15
V gene: TRBV4-3
clone size: once
J gene: TRBJ2-1
CDR3 DNA: TGCGCCAGCAGCCGTGGGACAGGGTCCTACAATGAGCAGTTCTTC
CDR3 protein: CASSRGTGSYNEQFF

D gene: TRBD2
CDR3 length: 13
V gene: TRBV2
clone size: once
J gene: TRBJ2-1
CDR3 DNA: TGTGCCAGTCGACTAGCGGCTTACAATGAGCAGTTCTTC
CDR3 protein: CASRLAAYNEQFF

D gene: NA
CDR3 length: 15
V gene: TRBV19
clone size: NA
J gene: TRBJ2-5
CDR3 DNA: TGTGCCAGTAGTATATGGGCGCGGGCCGGAGAGACCCAGTACTTC
CDR3 protein: CASSIWARAGETQYF

D gene: TRBD2
CDR3 length: 13
V gene: TRBV5-1
clone size: NA
J gene: TRBJ2-5
CDR3 DNA: TGCGCCAGCACAGGGCTAGCGGGAGAGACCCAGTACTTC
CDR3 protein: CASTGLAGETQYF

D gene: TRBD2
CDR3 length: 14
V gene: TRBV6-5
clone size: NA
J gene: TRBJ2-4
CDR3 DNA: TGTGCCAGCAGTTCACTAGCGGGAGGAAACATTCAGTACTTC
CDR3 protein: CASSSLAGGNIQYF

D gene: NA
CDR3 length: 16
V gene: TRBV5-3
clone size: NA
J gene: TRBJ2-7
CDR3 DNA: TGTGCCAGAAGCTTGCAGCTAGCAAGGGCCACGTCAGTGCAGTACTTC
CDR3 protein: CARSLQLARATSVQYF

D gene: TRBD1
CDR3 length: 15
V gene: TRBV30
clone size: NA
J gene: TRBJ2-7
CDR3 DNA: TGTGCCTGGAGTCCCCTCCCGGGACAGATATACGAGCAGTACTTC
CDR3 protein: CAWSPLPGQIYEQYF

D gene: TRBD2
CDR3 length: 15
V gene: TRBV10-1
clone size: NA
J gene: TRBJ2-3
CDR3 DNA: TGCGCCAGCAGTTACAGCGGGAAACCCCTAGATACGCAGTATTTT
CDR3 protein: CASSYSGKPLDTQYF

D gene: NA
CDR3 length: 17
V gene: TRBV12-5
clone size: NA
J gene: TRBJ2-3
CDR3 DNA: TGTGCTAGTGGTTTGGTATTGGGGCGGGACGGCACAGATACGCAGTATTTT
CDR3 protein: CASGLVLGRDGTDTQYF

D gene: TRBD1
CDR3 length: 15
V gene: TRBV5-1
clone size: NA
J gene: TRBJ1-4
CDR3 DNA: TGCGCCAGCAGCTTGTTCGGACAGGGCGGTGAAAAACTGTTTTTT
CDR3 protein: CASSLFGQGGEKLFF

D gene: NA
CDR3 length: 13
V gene: TRBV19
clone size: NA
J gene: TRBJ2-2
CDR3 DNA: TGTGCCAGTAGTACAGGTTTCACCGGGGAGCTGTTTTTT
CDR3 protein: CASSTGFTGELFF

D gene: TRBD2
CDR3 length: 12
V gene: TRBV2
clone size: NA
J gene: TRBJ2-7
CDR3 DNA: TGTGCCAGCGGGCGGGAGGACTACGAGCAGTACTTC
CDR3 protein: CASGREDYEQYF

D gene: TRBD1
CDR3 length: 13
V gene: TRBV6-4
clone size: NA
J gene: TRBJ1-2
CDR3 DNA: TGTGCCAACAATCGGACAGGGAAATATGGCTACACCTTC
CDR3 protein: CANNRTGKYGYTF

D gene: TRBD2
CDR3 length: 14
V gene: TRBV28
clone size: NA
J gene: TRBJ2-3
CDR3 DNA: TGTGCCAGCATAAAAGCGGGGTTCACAGATACGCAGTATTTT
CDR3 protein: CASIKAGFTDTQYF

D gene: TRBD2
CDR3 length: 17
V gene: TRBV6-1
clone size: once
J gene: TRBJ2-3
CDR3 DNA: TGTGCCAGCAGTGAAGCTAAGGGACTAGCAGGCTCAGATACGCAGTATTTT
CDR3 protein: CASSEAKGLAGSDTQYF

D gene: NA
CDR3 length: 12
V gene: TRBV5-5
clone size: NA
J gene: TRBJ1-5
CDR3 DNA: TGTGCCAGCAGCCTTAACAATCAGCCCCAGCATTTT
CDR3 protein: CASSLNNQPQHF

D gene: NA
CDR3 length: 19
V gene: TRBV15
clone size: NA
J gene: TRBJ1-4
CDR3 DNA: TGTGCCACCAGCAGAAGTAAAGCGGGATACGGGGGCGCATCTGCAAAACTGTTTTTT
CDR3 protein: CATSRSKAGYGGASAKLFF

D gene: TRBD1
CDR3 length: 15
V gene: TRBV28
clone size: NA
J gene: TRBJ2-7
CDR3 DNA: TGTGCCAGCAGTTCACCGGGACAGGGGGCTTACGAGCAGTACTTC
CDR3 protein: CASSSPGQGAYEQYF

D gene: NA
CDR3 length: 15
V gene: TRBV18
clone size: once
J gene: TRBJ1-2
CDR3 DNA: TGTGCCAGCTCAATCTTCCGGGACACCCTCTATGGCTACACCTTC
CDR3 protein: CASSIFRDTLYGYTF

D gene: TRBD1
CDR3 length: 14
V gene: TRBV5-4
clone size: NA
J gene: TRBJ1-1
CDR3 DNA: TGTGCCAGCAGCAGGGACAGGGGGAACACTGAAGCTTTCTTT
CDR3 protein: CASSRDRGNTEAFF

D gene: NA
CDR3 length: 13
V gene: TRBV30
clone size: NA
J gene: TRBJ1-2
CDR3 DNA: TGTGCCTGGAGTGTATACGGTATGGAGGGCTACACCTTC
CDR3 protein: CAWSVYGMEGYTF

D gene: NA
CDR3 length: 15
V gene: TRBV10-3
clone size: NA
J gene: TRBJ2-1
CDR3 DNA: TGTGCCATCAGTTCTAGCGTGAGCTCCTACAATGAGCAGTTCTTC
CDR3 protein: CAISSSVSSYNEQFF

D gene: TRBD1
CDR3 length: 14
V gene: TRBV19
clone size: NA
J gene: TRBJ1-2
CDR3 DNA: TGTGCCAGTAGCATAACCGGGACAGGCTCTGGCTACACCTTC
CDR3 protein: CASSITGTGSGYTF

D gene: TRBD1
CDR3 length: 15
V gene: TRBV19
clone size: NA
J gene: TRBJ2-5
CDR3 DNA: TGTGCCAGTAACTCCCCCGGGACAGGGCGAGAGACCCAGTACTTC
CDR3 protein: CASNSPGTGRETQYF

D gene: NA
CDR3 length: 14
V gene: TRBV11-1
clone size: NA
J gene: TRBJ2-7
CDR3 DNA: TGTGCCAGCAATGCCAGAGGGCTAAACTACGAGCAGTACTTC
CDR3 protein: CASNARGLNYEQYF

D gene: NA
CDR3 length: 12
V gene: TRBV12-5
clone size: NA
J gene: TRBJ2-7
CDR3 DNA: TGTGCTAGTGGTTTGTATCCCTACGAGCAGTACTTC
CDR3 protein: CASGLYPYEQYF

D gene: TRBD2
CDR3 length: 15
V gene: TRBV2
clone size: NA
J gene: TRBJ2-1
CDR3 DNA: TGTGCCAGCAGACCCGGTAGCGGGATTCGCTATGAGCAGTTCTTC
CDR3 protein: CASRPGSGIRYEQFF

D gene: TRBD1
CDR3 length: 14
V gene: TRBV5-1
clone size: NA
J gene: TRBJ1-5
CDR3 DNA: TGCGCCAGCAGCCCGACAGGGATCAATCAGCCCCAGCATTTT
CDR3 protein: CASSPTGINQPQHF

D gene: NA
CDR3 length: 13
V gene: TRBV28
clone size: NA
J gene: TRBJ1-1
CDR3 DNA: TGTGCCAGCAGTTCGGGTGGGAGGACTGAAGCTTTCTTT
CDR3 protein: CASSSGGRTEAFF

D gene: TRBD1
CDR3 length: 14
V gene: TRBV11-3
clone size: NA
J gene: TRBJ1-4
CDR3 DNA: TGTGCCAGCAGCCGGGACAGGGGTGTCGGAAAACTGTTTTTT
CDR3 protein: CASSRDRGVGKLFF

D gene: TRBD1
CDR3 length: 14
V gene: TRBV4-3
clone size: NA
J gene: TRBJ2-7
CDR3 DNA: TGCGCCAGCAGCCAAGATCTGGCAGGGGGCGAGCAGTACTTC
CDR3 protein: CASSQDLAGGEQYF

D gene: TRBD1
CDR3 length: 14
V gene: TRBV10-3
clone size: NA
J gene: TRBJ2-7
CDR3 DNA: TGTGCCATCAGTGAGAGACAGGGGCCAGATGAGCAGTACTTC
CDR3 protein: CAISERQGPDEQYF

D gene: NA
CDR3 length: 12
V gene: TRBV30
clone size: NA
J gene: TRBJ1-1
CDR3 DNA: TGTGCCTGGAAGAAGCTGAACACTGAAGCTTTCTTT
CDR3 protein: CAWKKLNTEAFF

D gene: NA
CDR3 length: 17
V gene: TRBV7-2
clone size: once
J gene: TRBJ1-5
CDR3 DNA: TGTGCCAGCAGCTTAATCTACGGGTTTGAGGGCAATCAGCCCCAGCATTTT
CDR3 protein: CASSLIYGFEGNQPQHF

D gene: NA
CDR3 length: 16
V gene: TRBV4-1
clone size: NA
J gene: TRBJ2-6
CDR3 DNA: TGCGCCAGCAGCCTTGGTTCAGGGGCTGGGGCCAACGTCCTGACTTTC
CDR3 protein: CASSLGSGAGANVLTF

D gene: NA
CDR3 length: 15
V gene: TRBV14
clone size: NA
J gene: TRBJ1-1
CDR3 DNA: TGTGCCAGCAGCGCCAGGAGGGGAACTCTCGCTGAAGCTTTCTTT
CDR3 protein: CASSARRGTLAEAFF

D gene: NA
CDR3 length: 15
V gene: TRBV6-5
clone size: NA
J gene: TRBJ2-2
CDR3 DNA: TGTGCCAGCAGTTACCGGCAGGCTGGGACCGGGGAGCTGTTTTTT
CDR3 protein: CASSYRQAGTGELFF

D gene: TRBD1
CDR3 length: 17
V gene: TRBV28
clone size: NA
J gene: TRBJ2-3
CDR3 DNA: TGTGCCAGCAGTAACCTCCGGGACAGGGGGGTAACAGATACGCAGTATTTT
CDR3 protein: CASSNLRDRGVTDTQYF

D gene: TRBD1
CDR3 length: 15
V gene: TRBV10-3
clone size: NA
J gene: TRBJ2-7
CDR3 DNA: TGTGCCATCAGTGAGGGACAGGGGGCTCTCTACGAGCAGTACTTC
CDR3 protein: CAISEGQGALYEQYF

D gene: NA
CDR3 length: 16
V gene: TRBV5-1
clone size: NA
J gene: TRBJ2-1
CDR3 DNA: TGCGCCAGCAGCTTGGGTGCGAGCCCCTCCTACAATGAGCAGTTCTTC
CDR3 protein: CASSLGASPSYNEQFF

D gene: TRBD1
CDR3 length: 14
V gene: TRBV25-1
clone size: NA
J gene: TRBJ2-2
CDR3 DNA: TGTGCCAGCAGTAGGTCAGGGGGTCCCGGGGAGCTGTTTTTT
CDR3 protein: CASSRSGGPGELFF

D gene: TRBD1
CDR3 length: 14
V gene: TRBV4-3
clone size: NA
J gene: TRBJ2-1
CDR3 DNA: TGCGCCAGCAGCTTCACAGGGGACTACAATGAGCAGTTCTTC
CDR3 protein: CASSFTGDYNEQFF

D gene: NA
CDR3 length: 12
V gene: TRBV11-3
clone size: once
J gene: TRBJ2-7
CDR3 DNA: TGTGCCAGCAGCCCACGAGGATACGAGCAGTACTTC
CDR3 protein: CASSPRGYEQYF

D gene: NA
CDR3 length: 16
V gene: TRBV12-5
clone size: once
J gene: TRBJ1-5
CDR3 DNA: TGTGCTAGTGGTTTGATGTGGCAGGGGAGCAATCAGCCCCAGCATTTT
CDR3 protein: CASGLMWQGSNQPQHF

D gene: TRBD2
CDR3 length: 14
V gene: TRBV6-4
clone size: NA
J gene: TRBJ2-2
CDR3 DNA: TGTGCCAGCAGGGGACTAGCGAACACCGGGGAGCTGTTTTTT
CDR3 protein: CASRGLANTGELFF

D gene: NA
CDR3 length: 13
V gene: TRBV28
clone size: once
J gene: TRBJ2-2
CDR3 DNA: TGTGCCAGCAGTTTCCCAGGGGCCGGGGAGCTGTTTTTT
CDR3 protein: CASSFPGAGELFF

D gene: TRBD1
CDR3 length: 15
V gene: TRBV27
clone size: NA
J gene: TRBJ2-7
CDR3 DNA: TGTGCCAGCAGTTTCCCCGACAGGGGGCTCTACGAGCAGTACTTC
CDR3 protein: CASSFPDRGLYEQYF

D gene: NA
CDR3 length: 17
V gene: TRBV5-1
clone size: NA
J gene: TRBJ2-7
CDR3 DNA: TGCGCCAGCAGCTTGAGAATGACAGGCCCAGGTAAATACGAGCAGTACTTC
CDR3 protein: CASSLRMTGPGKYEQYF

D gene: NA
CDR3 length: 15
V gene: TRBV5-1
clone size: NA
J gene: TRBJ2-7
CDR3 DNA: TGCGCCAGCAGCTTGAGCGGTGGAGGATCATACGAGCAGTACTTC
CDR3 protein: CASSLSGGGSYEQYF

D gene: TRBD1
CDR3 length: 14
V gene: TRBV5-1
clone size: NA
J gene: TRBJ2-7
CDR3 DNA: TGCGCCAGCAGCTACGGGACAGTTACCTACGAGCAGTACTTC
CDR3 protein: CASSYGTVTYEQYF

D gene: TRBD1
CDR3 length: 14
V gene: TRBV7-2
clone size: NA
J gene: TRBJ2-7
CDR3 DNA: TGTGCCAGCAGCCCGCGGACAGGAGGAAACGAGCAGTACTTC
CDR3 protein: CASSPRTGGNEQYF

D gene: TRBD1
CDR3 length: 14
V gene: TRBV14
clone size: NA
J gene: TRBJ2-7
CDR3 DNA: TGTGCCAGCAGCCAACTGGGACAGTCCTACGAGCAGTACTTC
CDR3 protein: CASSQLGQSYEQYF

D gene: TRBD1
CDR3 length: 14
V gene: TRBV2
clone size: NA
J gene: TRBJ1-1
CDR3 DNA: TGTGCCAGCAGTCCTCCGGGACAGGGATTAGAAGCTTTCTTT
CDR3 protein: CASSPPGQGLEAFF

D gene: NA
CDR3 length: 15
V gene: TRBV9
clone size: NA
J gene: TRBJ1-5
CDR3 DNA: TGTGCCAGCAGCTCAGGGTTGGGACACCCTCACCCCCAGCATTTT
CDR3 protein: CASSSGLGHPHPQHF

D gene: TRBD1
CDR3 length: 14
V gene: TRBV9
clone size: NA
J gene: TRBJ2-2
CDR3 DNA: TGTGCCAGCAGCGTGGGACAGTCCACCGGGGAGCTGTTTTTT
CDR3 protein: CASSVGQSTGELFF

D gene: NA
CDR3 length: 12
V gene: TRBV10-3
clone size: NA
J gene: TRBJ2-7
CDR3 DNA: TGTGCCATCAGTGATTACAGGGACGAGCAGTACTTC
CDR3 protein: CAISDYRDEQYF